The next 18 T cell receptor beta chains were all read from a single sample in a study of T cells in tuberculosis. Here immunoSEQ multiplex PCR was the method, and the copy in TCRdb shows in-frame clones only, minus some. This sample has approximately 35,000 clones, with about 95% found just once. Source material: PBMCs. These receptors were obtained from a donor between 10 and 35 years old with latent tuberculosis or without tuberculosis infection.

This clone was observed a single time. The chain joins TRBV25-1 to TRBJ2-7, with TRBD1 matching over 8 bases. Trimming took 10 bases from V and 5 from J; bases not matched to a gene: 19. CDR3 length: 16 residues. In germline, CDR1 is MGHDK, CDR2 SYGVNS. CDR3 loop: CATKPSDRDPLHEQYF. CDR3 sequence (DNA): TGTGCCACCAAGCCCTCGGACAGGGACCCTCTCCACGAGCAGTACTTC.

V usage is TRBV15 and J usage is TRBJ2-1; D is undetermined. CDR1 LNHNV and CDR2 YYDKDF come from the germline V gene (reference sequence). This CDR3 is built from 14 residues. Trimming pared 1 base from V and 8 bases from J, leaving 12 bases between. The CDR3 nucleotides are TGTGCCACCAGCAGAGCATTTGAACGAGATGAGCAGTTCTTC. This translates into CATSRAFERDEQFF.

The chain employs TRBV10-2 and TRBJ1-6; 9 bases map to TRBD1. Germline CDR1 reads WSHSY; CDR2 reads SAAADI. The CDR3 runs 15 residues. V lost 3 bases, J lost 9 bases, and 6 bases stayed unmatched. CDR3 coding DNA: TGCGCCAGCAGTGACCCGGGACAGGGAAGTTCACCCCTCCACTTT. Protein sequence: CASSDPGQGSSPLHF.

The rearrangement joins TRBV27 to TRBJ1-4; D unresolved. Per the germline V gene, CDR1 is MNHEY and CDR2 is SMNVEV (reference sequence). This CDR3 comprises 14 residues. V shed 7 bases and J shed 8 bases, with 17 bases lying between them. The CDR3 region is CASTKLGGSEKLFF. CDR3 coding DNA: TGTGCCAGCACCAAGTTGGGAGGGAGCGAAAAACTGTTTTTT.

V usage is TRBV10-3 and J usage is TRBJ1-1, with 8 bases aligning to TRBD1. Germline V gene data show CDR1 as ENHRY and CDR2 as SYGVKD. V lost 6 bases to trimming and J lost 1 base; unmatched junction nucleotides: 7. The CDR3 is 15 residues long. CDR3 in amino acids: CAIRPDRVWNTEAFF. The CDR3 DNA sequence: TGTGCCATCAGGCCGGACAGGGTCTGGAACACTGAAGCTTTCTTT.

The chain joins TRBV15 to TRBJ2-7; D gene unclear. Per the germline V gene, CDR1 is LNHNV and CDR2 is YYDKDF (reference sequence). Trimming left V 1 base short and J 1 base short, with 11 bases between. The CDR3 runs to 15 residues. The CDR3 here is CATSRASSQSYEQYF. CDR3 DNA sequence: TGTGCCACCAGCAGAGCATCTTCACAGTCCTACGAGCAGTACTTC.

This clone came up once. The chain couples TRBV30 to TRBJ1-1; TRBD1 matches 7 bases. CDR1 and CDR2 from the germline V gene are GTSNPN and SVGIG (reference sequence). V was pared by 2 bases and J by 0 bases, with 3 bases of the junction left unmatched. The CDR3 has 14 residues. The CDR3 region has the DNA TGTGCCTGGAGTATCGACAGGGTGAACACTGAAGCTTTCTTT. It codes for CAWSIDRVNTEAFF.

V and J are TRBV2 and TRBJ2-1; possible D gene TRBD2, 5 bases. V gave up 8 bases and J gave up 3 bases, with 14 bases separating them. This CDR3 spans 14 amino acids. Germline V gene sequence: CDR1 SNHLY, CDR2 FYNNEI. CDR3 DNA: TGTGCCAGCGGTTCGGACGGGAACTACAATGAGCAGTTCTTC. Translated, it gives CASGSDGNYNEQFF.

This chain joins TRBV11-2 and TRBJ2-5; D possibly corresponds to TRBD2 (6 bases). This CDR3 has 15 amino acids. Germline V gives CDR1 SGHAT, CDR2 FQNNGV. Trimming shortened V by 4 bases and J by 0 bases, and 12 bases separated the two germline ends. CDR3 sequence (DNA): TGTGCCAGCAGCTGGGCAGTAGCGGACCAAGAGACCCAGTACTTC. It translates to CASSWAVADQETQYF.

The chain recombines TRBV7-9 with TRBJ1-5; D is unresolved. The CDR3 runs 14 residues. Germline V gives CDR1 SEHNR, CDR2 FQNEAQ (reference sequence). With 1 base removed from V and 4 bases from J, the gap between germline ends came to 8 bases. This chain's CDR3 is CASSLGGLNQPQHF. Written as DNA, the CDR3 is TGTGCCAGCAGCTTAGGAGGATTAAATCAGCCCCAGCATTTT. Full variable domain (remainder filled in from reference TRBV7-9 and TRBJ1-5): DTGVSQNPRHKITKRGQNVTFRCDPISEHNRLYWYRQTLGQGPEFLTYFQNEAQLEKSRLLSDRFSAERPKGSFSTLEIQRTEQGDSAMYLCASSLGGLNQPQHFGDGTRLSIL.

CDR3: CASSPTSGQRGETQYF. The DNA of the CDR3 is TGTGCCAGCAGCCCCACTAGCGGCCAACGGGGAGAGACCCAGTACTTC. This chain joins TRBV7-8 and TRBJ2-5; 8 nucleotides match TRBD2. Germline lookup yields CDR1 SGHVS and CDR2 FQNEAQ. J lost 4 bases, V lost 5 bases, and 12 bases had no gene match. The CDR3 is made up of 16 amino acids.

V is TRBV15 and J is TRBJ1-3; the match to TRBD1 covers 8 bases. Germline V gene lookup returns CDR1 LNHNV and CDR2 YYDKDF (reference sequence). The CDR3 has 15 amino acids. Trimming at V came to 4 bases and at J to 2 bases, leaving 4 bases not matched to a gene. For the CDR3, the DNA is TGTGCCACCAGCAAAGGACAGGGCCCTGGAAACACCATATATTTT. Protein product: CATSKGQGPGNTIYF. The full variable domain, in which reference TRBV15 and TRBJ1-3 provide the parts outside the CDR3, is DAMVIQNPRYQVTQFGKPVTLSCSQTLNHNVMYWYQQKSSQAPKLLFHYYDKDFNNEADTPDNFQSRRPNTSFCFLDIRSPGLGDTAMYLCATSKGQGPGNTIYFGEGSWLTVV.

This CDR3 is CASSLVGTGAKNIQYF. The CDR3 DNA reads as TGTGCCAGCAGTTTAGTCGGGACAGGAGCCAAAAACATTCAGTACTTC. The chain carries TRBV27 and TRBJ2-4; 8 bases line up with TRBD1. This CDR3 is built from 16 residues. Germline V gene lookup returns CDR1 MNHEY and CDR2 SMNVEV (reference sequence). With 2 bases clipped from V and 0 bases from J, the junction kept 3 bases outside the gene matches.

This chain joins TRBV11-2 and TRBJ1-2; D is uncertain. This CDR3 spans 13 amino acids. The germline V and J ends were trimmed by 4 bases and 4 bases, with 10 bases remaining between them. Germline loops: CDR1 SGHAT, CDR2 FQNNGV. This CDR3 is CASSSESFYGYTF. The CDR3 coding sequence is TGTGCCAGCAGCTCCGAGAGCTTCTATGGCTACACCTTC.

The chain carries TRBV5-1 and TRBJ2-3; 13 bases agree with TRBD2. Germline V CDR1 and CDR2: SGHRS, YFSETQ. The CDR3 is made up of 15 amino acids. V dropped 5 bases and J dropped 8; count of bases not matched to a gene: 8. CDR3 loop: CASRILAGGPGTQYF. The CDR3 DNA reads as TGCGCCAGCAGGATACTAGCGGGAGGGCCTGGTACGCAGTATTTT.

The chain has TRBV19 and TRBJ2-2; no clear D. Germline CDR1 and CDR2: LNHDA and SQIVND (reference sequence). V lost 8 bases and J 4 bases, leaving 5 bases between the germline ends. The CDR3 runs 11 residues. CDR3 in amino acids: CASYGTGELFF. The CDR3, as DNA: TGTGCCAGTTACGGCACCGGGGAGCTGTTTTTT.

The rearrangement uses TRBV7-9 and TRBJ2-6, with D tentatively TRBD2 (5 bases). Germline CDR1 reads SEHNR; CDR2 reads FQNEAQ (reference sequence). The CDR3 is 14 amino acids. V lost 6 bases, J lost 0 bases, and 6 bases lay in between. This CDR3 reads CASREVSGANVLTF. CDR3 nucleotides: TGTGCCAGCAGGGAGGTCTCTGGGGCCAACGTCCTGACTTTC.

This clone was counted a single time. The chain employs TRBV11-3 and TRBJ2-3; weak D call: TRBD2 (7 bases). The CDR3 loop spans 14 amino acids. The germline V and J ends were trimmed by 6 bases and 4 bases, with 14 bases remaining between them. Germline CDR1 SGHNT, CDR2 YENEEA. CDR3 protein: CASSVGGRADTQYF. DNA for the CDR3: TGTGCCAGCAGTGTGGGGGGGCGGGCAGATACGCAGTATTTT.